This T cell receptor beta chain was recovered during a study of T cell responses to AZD1222 COVID-19 vaccine. Germline CDR1 SGHRS, CDR2 YFSETQ. This CDR3 has 15 residues. V lost 0 bases, J lost 5 bases, and 8 bases stayed unmatched. The protocol was immunoSEQ multiplex PCR, while the TCRdb copy is restricted to in-frame clones and leaves out a portion. The sample lists 100,000 to 150,000 clones; 85% to 95% were seen once. The rearrangement links TRBV5-1 to TRBJ2-7, with 7 nucleotides matching TRBD1. This sample comprised peripheral blood, obtained on day 0 of AZD1222 vaccination. The clonotype was recovered from an adult in good health. DNA for the CDR3: TGCGCCAGCAGCTTGGGACAGGGAATGCCGAACGAGCAGTACTTC. Its protein product is CASSLGQGMPNEQYF.